The 19 T cell receptor beta chains presented below share a single source sample, sequenced in a study of blood T cell repertoires in COVID-19. The assay was immunoSEQ multiplex PCR, and TCRdb's table has in-frame clones only and misses some. The table records about 97,000 clones, around nine tenths of them present only once. Sequencing used peripheral blood. The source is a human donor in a cohort sampled during active COVID-19.

This sequence joins TRBV5-1 and TRBJ1-2, with a weak D call TRBD1 (5 bases). In germline, CDR1 is SGHRS, CDR2 YFSETQ. V shed 0 bases and J shed 3 bases, with 9 bases lying between them. The CDR3 contains 14 residues. The CDR3 DNA follows: TGCGCCAGCAGCTTGGCCCAGGGTGACTATGGCTACACCTTC. Translation: CASSLAQGDYGYTF.

This sequence joins TRBV18 and TRBJ2-1; D might be TRBD1 (5 bases). Looked up from germline, CDR1 is KGHSH and CDR2 is LQKENI. This CDR3 contains 14 residues. Trimming shortened V by 1 base and J by 1 base, and 5 bases separated the two germline ends. The CDR3 nucleotides are TGTGCCAGCTCACCACAGGGGTCCTACAATGAGCAGTTCTTC. The encoded protein is CASSPQGSYNEQFF.

The chain uses TRBV6-5 and TRBJ1-5; D might be TRBD1 (5 bases). CDR3 length: 15 amino acids. The V gene lost 5 bases and the J gene lost 1 base, with 12 bases spanning the gap. The germline gives CDR1 MNHEY, CDR2 SVGAGI. CDR3 sequence reads: CASSNLGGSNQPQHF. CDR3 nucleotide sequence: TGTGCCAGCAGTAACCTCGGGGGGAGCAATCAGCCCCAGCATTTT.

This rearrangement joins TRBV29-1 to TRBJ1-2; perhaps TRBD1 as D (6 bases). The ends were cut back, 6 bases at V and 4 bases at J, with 12 bases in the middle. The germline gives CDR1 SQVTM, CDR2 ANQGSEA. CDR3 length equals 12 residues. The CDR3 sequence: CSVIQGSYGYTF. The DNA for the CDR3 is TGCAGCGTCATACAGGGTAGCTATGGCTACACCTTC.

J is TRBJ2-1 and V is TRBV27; no clear D gene. V was cut by 4 bases and J by 2 bases, with 12 bases left in between. The CDR3 is 15 residues long. Germline lookup yields CDR1 MNHEY and CDR2 SMNVEV (reference sequence). The CDR3 reads CASSSLELAYNEQFF. The CDR3 nucleotides read TGTGCCAGCAGTTCTCTAGAGTTAGCCTACAATGAGCAGTTCTTC.

The V call is TRBV12-5, the J call TRBJ2-4; the D is unclear. Per germline, CDR1 LGHNT and CDR2 FRNRAP. The V and J ends lost 0 bases and 7 bases respectively, with 7 bases between them. The CDR3 has 13 amino acids. The CDR3 loop is CASGLVPTNIQYF. CDR3 nucleotide sequence: TGTGCTAGTGGTTTGGTACCAACTAACATTCAGTACTTC. The variable domain in full, completed from reference TRBV12-5 and TRBJ2-4, reads DARVTQTPRHKVTEMGQEVTMRCQPILGHNTVFWYRQTMMQGLELLAYFRNRAPLDDSGMPKDRFSAEMPDATLATLKIQPSEPRDSAVYFCASGLVPTNIQYFGAGTRLSVL.

This chain connects TRBV27 to TRBJ1-1; 10 nucleotides agree with TRBD1. With V trimmed by 9 bases and J by 2 bases, 6 bases remained unmatched. Looked up from germline, CDR1 is MNHEY and CDR2 is SMNVEV (reference sequence). This CDR3 has 14 residues. The CDR3 reads CASYRDRGNTEAFF. The CDR3, as DNA: TGTGCCAGTTATCGGGACAGGGGTAACACTGAAGCTTTCTTT.

V is TRBV19 and J is TRBJ1-1; no reliable D call. V dropped 2 bases and J dropped 1 base, with 11 bases sitting between them. The CDR3 has 15 residues. Germline assignment: CDR1 LNHDA and CDR2 SQIVND (reference sequence). CDR3 in DNA: TGTGCCAGTAGTATATCCCTAACTGGGAACACTGAAGCTTTCTTT. It encodes CASSISLTGNTEAFF.

This clone has more than one count but fewer than ten. The genes are TRBV28 and TRBJ1-2; no definite D call. This CDR3 has 14 amino acids. Germline loops: CDR1 MDHEN, CDR2 SYDVKM. V was trimmed by 3 bases and J by 6 bases, leaving 14 bases between them. CDR3 sequence (DNA): TGTGCCAGCAGTTTCCTACTTTCCGGGGATGGCTACACCTTC. Encoded protein: CASSFLLSGDGYTF.

In this sample, this clone turned up once. The J gene is TRBJ2-7, the V gene TRBV7-2; a weak D match, TRBD1 (5 bases). Germline CDR1 is SGHTA and CDR2 is FQGNSA. CDR3 size: 15 residues. The V and J ends lost 2 bases and 6 bases respectively, with 17 bases between them. CDR3 protein: CASSLRAGRRGEQYF. The DNA of the CDR3 is TGTGCCAGCAGCTTACGTGCCGGACGAAGGGGCGAGCAGTACTTC.

CDR3 coding DNA: TGCGCCAGCAGCCATGGGACAGCTGATACGCAGTATTTT. Its translation is CASSHGTADTQYF. The chain recombines TRBV5-1 with TRBJ2-3, with 7 bases fitting TRBD1. Per the germline V gene, CDR1 is SGHRS and CDR2 is YFSETQ. The V gene end was trimmed by 4 bases and the J gene end by 6 bases; junction bases not matched to a gene: 5. The CDR3 extends over 13 amino acids.

V gene TRBV15 combines with J gene TRBJ1-2, with a possible D match to TRBD1 (6 bases). Per the germline V gene, CDR1 is LNHNV and CDR2 is YYDKDF (reference sequence). V was cut by 2 bases and J by 4 bases, with 11 bases left in between. The CDR3 sequence is 14 residues long. CDR3 bases: TGTGCCACCAGCAGACGACAGGTTTCCTATGGCTACACCTTC. This gives the protein CATSRRQVSYGYTF.

This chain connects TRBV7-9 to TRBJ1-4; D may be TRBD1 (5 bases). Between the trimmed V and J ends, which lost 4 bases and 8 bases, there was a span of 20 bases. Looked up from germline, CDR1 is SEHNR and CDR2 is FQNEAQ (reference sequence). CDR3 length: 16 residues. Here the CDR3 DNA reads TGTGCCAGCAGCTCCTATACGGCAGGGACTTTCGAAAAACTGTTTTTT. Translation gives CASSSYTAGTFEKLFF.

V is TRBV7-9 and J is TRBJ2-7, with D unclear. Trimming cost V 2 bases and J 5 bases, with 7 bases left between them. The V gene's germline CDR1 is SEHNR and CDR2 FQNEAQ (reference sequence). There are 12 residues in the CDR3. The CDR3 loop reads CASSLSLHEQYF. CDR3 in DNA: TGTGCCAGCAGCTTATCCCTACACGAGCAGTACTTC.

The rearrangement joins TRBV28 to TRBJ1-1; D unclear. The germline gives CDR1 MDHEN, CDR2 SYDVKM. The CDR3 consists of 14 residues. V lost 2 bases, J lost 1 base, and 8 bases lay in between. The CDR3, as DNA: TGTGCCAGCAGTTTACCACATACGAACACTGAAGCTTTCTTT. Amino acid sequence: CASSLPHTNTEAFF.

The chain combines TRBV7-8 with TRBJ1-5; D remains ambiguous. The CDR3 length is 16 residues. Trimming took off 5 bases at V and 5 bases at J, with 19 bases between the two ends. CDR1 is SGHVS and CDR2 is FQNEAQ in the germline V gene. The CDR3 here is CASSPPHVAGDQPQHF. As DNA, the CDR3 is TGTGCCAGCAGCCCTCCCCACGTGGCAGGTGATCAGCCCCAGCATTTT.

This clone has just a few counts. The rearrangement uses TRBV13 and TRBJ2-3, with D possibly being TRBD2 (6 bases). Trimming took off 0 bases at V and 4 bases at J, with 8 bases between the two ends. The germline CDR1 and CDR2 sequences are PRHDT and FYEKMQ (reference sequence). The CDR3 totals 14 residues. Written as DNA, the CDR3 is TGTGCCAGCAGCTTAGGACGACTAGCAGATACGCAGTATTTT. It yields the protein CASSLGRLADTQYF. Together with reference TRBV13 and TRBJ2-3, the CDR3 gives the full variable domain: AAGVIQSPRHLIKEKRETATLKCYPIPRHDTVYWYQQGPGQDPQFLISFYEKMQSDKGSIPDRFSAQQFSDYHSELNMSSLELGDSALYFCASSLGRLADTQYFGPGTRLTVL.

The CDR3 region is CSVEYLGRDTEAFF. The CDR3, as DNA: TGCAGCGTTGAATACTTAGGCAGGGACACTGAAGCTTTCTTT. This chain joins TRBV29-1 and TRBJ1-1, with D perhaps TRBD1 (5 bases). V lost 2 bases to trimming and J lost 3 bases, with 13 bases between them. Germline CDR1 reads SQVTM; CDR2 reads ANQGSEA. CDR3 size: 14 residues. Variable domain in full (rest from reference TRBV29-1 and TRBJ1-1): SAVISQKPSRDICQRGTSLTIQCQVDSQVTMMFWYRQQPGQSLTLIATANQGSEATYESGFVIDKFPISRPNLTFSTLTVSNMSPEDSSIYLCSVEYLGRDTEAFFGQGTRLTVV.

The rearrangement links TRBV4-1 to TRBJ1-1; 7 bases align to TRBD1. The V gene end was trimmed by 1 base and the J gene end by 7 bases; junction bases not matched to a gene: 12. The length of the CDR3 is 16 residues. Germline V lookup: CDR1 MGHRA, CDR2 YSYEKL. The CDR3 is CASSQAPTGRMGEAFF. Written as DNA, the CDR3 is TGCGCCAGCAGCCAAGCTCCGACAGGGAGGATGGGTGAAGCTTTCTTT.